This T cell receptor beta chain stems from a study of T cells expressing NK-cell markers. Study-level information: In the group of eight sequenced donors, seven were HCMV-seropositive and one was seronegative.

About this clonotype: Its antigen is unknown.

General study findings and limits: The contribution of dominant NKG2C+ clonotypes to CD8+ T cells in more than five donors was roughly 1.0-7.5%. The CD3+CD56-NKG2C+ fraction of several donors was also led by these clonotypes.

TCRdb processed the 5' RACE reads again and assigns one entry to each CDR3 protein, with no DNA. The specimen's table records more than 90,000 distinct CDR3 sequences. From germline, CDR1 is SGHTA and CDR2 FQGNSA. The CDR3 covers 15 residues. Sequenced sample: blood T cells: a sorted CD56 or NKG2C T cell subset, CD4+ or CD8+ T cells, or bulk PBMC T cells (not recorded which). This receptor was obtained from a woman aged 18 to 75 in good health. The rearrangement joins TRBV7-2 to TRBJ2-2; TCRdb selects TRBD1, and the lack of DNA leaves this call unchecked. The CDR3: CASSLDGGNTGELFF.